This TCR beta chain was documented in a study of T cell responses to AZD1222 COVID-19 vaccine. To note about this clone: Its target is unknown.

Study-wide findings and caveats: Donors skewed white British and female; clonal diversity was possibly underestimated. Repertoires were obtained solely post-peak T cell response. Reportedly, nearly half the spike-specific TCRs target unmutated variant regions. Regions 160-218 and 743-854 dominated among vaccine-associated CD4 TCRs spanning spike.

Sequencing used immunoSEQ multiplex PCR; TCRdb keeps in-frame clones, though not all of them. Among over 110,000 clones listed, 93% were seen once. V dropped 4 bases and J dropped 5 bases, with 17 bases sitting between them. This CDR3 comprises 15 residues. CDR1 and CDR2 from the germline V gene are KGHSH and LQKENI. The sequencing here drew on peripheral blood, taken after recovery from COVID-19. The V and J genes are TRBV18 and TRBJ1-1; D perhaps matches TRBD1 (5 bases). This TCR came from an adult who had recovered from COVID-19. The DNA for the CDR3 is TGTGCCAGCTCACGTCACAGGTTAAGTGAGACTGAAGCTTTCTTT. It is translated as CASSRHRLSETEAFF.